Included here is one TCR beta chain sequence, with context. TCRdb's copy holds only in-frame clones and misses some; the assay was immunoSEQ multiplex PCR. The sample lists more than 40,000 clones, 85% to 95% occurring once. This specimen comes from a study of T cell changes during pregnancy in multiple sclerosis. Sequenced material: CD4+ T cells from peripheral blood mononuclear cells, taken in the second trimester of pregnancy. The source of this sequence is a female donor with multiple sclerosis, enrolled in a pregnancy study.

CDR3 in amino acids: CASSSRQGRVAEAFF. The CDR3 DNA follows: TGTGCCAGCAGCTCCCGGCAGGGTAGGGTGGCTGAAGCTTTCTTT. The rearrangement links TRBV7-3 to TRBJ1-1, with D possibly matching TRBD1 (5 bases). The CDR3 is 15 residues long. The germline V gene has CDR1 SGHTA and CDR2 FQGTGA. V was pared by 4 bases and J by 6 bases, with 18 bases between.